Listed here are 2 T cell receptor beta chains from one sample, sequenced in a study of blood T cell dynamics during melanoma immunotherapy. The sample's time point: pre-treatment baseline. The data were produced by immunoSEQ multiplex PCR, yet TCRdb's version contains in-frame clones alone and is incomplete. This table has more than 10,000 clones, about 90% appearing once. Source: blood, taken from a patient treated with checkpoint blockade. Source of these receptors: a human donor with melanoma.

The chain joins TRBV5-5 to TRBJ2-5, with D possibly being TRBD1 or TRBD2 (5 bases each). CDR1 is SGHKS and CDR2 is YYEKEE in the germline V gene (reference sequence). The CDR3 spans 14 residues. V lost 2 bases, J lost 5 bases, and 13 bases lay in between. The chain's CDR3 is CASSFFDRGETQYF. The CDR3 nucleotides read TGTGCCAGCAGCTTTTTCGACAGAGGGGAGACCCAGTACTTC.

The gene calls are TRBV4-3 and TRBJ2-5, with 10 bases fitting TRBD1. Unmatched junction bases numbered 4, after V lost 0 bases and J lost 3 bases. Germline V lookup: CDR1 LGHNA, CDR2 YSLEER. CDR3 length equals 16 residues. CDR3: CASSQDLGTGEETQYF. The CDR3, as DNA: TGCGCCAGCAGCCAAGATCTCGGGACAGGGGAAGAGACCCAGTACTTC.